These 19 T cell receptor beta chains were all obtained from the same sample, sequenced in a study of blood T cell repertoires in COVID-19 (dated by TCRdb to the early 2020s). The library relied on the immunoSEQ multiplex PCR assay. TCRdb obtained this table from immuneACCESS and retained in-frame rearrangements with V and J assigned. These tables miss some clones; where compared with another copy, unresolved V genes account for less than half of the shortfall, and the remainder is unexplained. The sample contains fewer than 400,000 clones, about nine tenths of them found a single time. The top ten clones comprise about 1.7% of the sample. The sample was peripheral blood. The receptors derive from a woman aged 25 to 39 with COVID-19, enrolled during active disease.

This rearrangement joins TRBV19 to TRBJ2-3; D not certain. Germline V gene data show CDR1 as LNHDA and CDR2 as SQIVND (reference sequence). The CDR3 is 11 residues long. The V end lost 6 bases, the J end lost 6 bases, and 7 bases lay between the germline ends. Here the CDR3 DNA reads TGTGCCAGTAGCTCCGTGGATACGCAGTATTTT. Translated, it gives CASSSVDTQYF.

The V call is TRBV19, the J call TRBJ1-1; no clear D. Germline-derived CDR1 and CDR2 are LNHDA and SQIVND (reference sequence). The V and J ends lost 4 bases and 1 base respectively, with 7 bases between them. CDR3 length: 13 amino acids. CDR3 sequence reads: CASSRTANTEAFF. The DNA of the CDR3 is TGTGCCAGTAGTAGAACAGCGAACACTGAAGCTTTCTTT.

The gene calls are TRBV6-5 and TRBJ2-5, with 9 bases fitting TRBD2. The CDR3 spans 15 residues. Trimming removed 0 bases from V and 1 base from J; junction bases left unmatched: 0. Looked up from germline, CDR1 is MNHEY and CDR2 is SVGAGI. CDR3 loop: CASSYSRGGQETQYF. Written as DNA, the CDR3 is TGTGCCAGCAGTTACTCGCGGGGGGGCCAAGAGACCCAGTACTTC.

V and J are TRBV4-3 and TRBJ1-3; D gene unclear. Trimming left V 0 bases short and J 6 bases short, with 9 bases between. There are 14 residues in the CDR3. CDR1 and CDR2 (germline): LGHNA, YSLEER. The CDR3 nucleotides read TGCGCCAGCAGCCAAGATGCGTGGGCAAACACCATATATTTT. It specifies CASSQDAWANTIYF.

CDR3 residues: CASSFNPGTGNQPQHF. The CDR3 region has the DNA TGTGCCAGCAGTTTTAACCCCGGGACAGGCAATCAGCCCCAGCATTTT. The rearrangement links TRBV6-2 or TRBV6-3 to TRBJ1-5, with TRBD1 matching 7 bases. The CDR3 consists of 16 residues. The germline gives CDR1 MNHEY, CDR2 SVGEGT. The trim removed 4 bases at V and 2 bases at J, leaving 8 bases unmatched.

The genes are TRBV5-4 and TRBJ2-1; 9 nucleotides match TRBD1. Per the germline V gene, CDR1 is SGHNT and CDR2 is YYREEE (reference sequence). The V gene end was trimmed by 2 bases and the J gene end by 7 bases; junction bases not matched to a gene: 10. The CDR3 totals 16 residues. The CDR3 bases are TGTGCCAGCAGCTTACGGACAGGGGCCCGACCGAATGAGCAGTTCTTC. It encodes CASSLRTGARPNEQFF.

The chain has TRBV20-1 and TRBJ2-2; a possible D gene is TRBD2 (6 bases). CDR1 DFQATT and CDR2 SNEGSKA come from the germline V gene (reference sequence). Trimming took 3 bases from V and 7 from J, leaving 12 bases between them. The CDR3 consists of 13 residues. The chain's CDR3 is CSASEGGVGELFF. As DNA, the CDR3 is TGCAGTGCTAGTGAGGGCGGGGTCGGGGAGCTGTTTTTT.

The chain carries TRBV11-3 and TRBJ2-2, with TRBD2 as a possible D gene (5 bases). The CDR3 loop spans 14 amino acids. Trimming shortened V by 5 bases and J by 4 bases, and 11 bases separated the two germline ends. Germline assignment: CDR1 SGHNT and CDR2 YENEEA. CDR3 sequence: CASSPRTSTGELFF. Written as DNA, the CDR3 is TGTGCCAGCAGCCCTAGGACTTCCACCGGGGAGCTGTTTTTT.

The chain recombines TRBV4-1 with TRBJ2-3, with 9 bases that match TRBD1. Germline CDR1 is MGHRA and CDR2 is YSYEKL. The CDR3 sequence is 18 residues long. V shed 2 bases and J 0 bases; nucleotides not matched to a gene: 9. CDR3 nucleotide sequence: TGCGCCAGCAGCCAAAGGCTCCCCGGACAGGGGAGCACAGATACGCAGTATTTT. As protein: CASSQRLPGQGSTDTQYF.

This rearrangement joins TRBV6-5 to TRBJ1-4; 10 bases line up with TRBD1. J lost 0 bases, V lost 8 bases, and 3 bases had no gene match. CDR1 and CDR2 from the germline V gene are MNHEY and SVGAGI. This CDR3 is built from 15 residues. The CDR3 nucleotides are TGTGCCAGCCGGGACAGGGGCGCAACTAATGAAAAACTGTTTTTT. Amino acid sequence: CASRDRGATNEKLFF.

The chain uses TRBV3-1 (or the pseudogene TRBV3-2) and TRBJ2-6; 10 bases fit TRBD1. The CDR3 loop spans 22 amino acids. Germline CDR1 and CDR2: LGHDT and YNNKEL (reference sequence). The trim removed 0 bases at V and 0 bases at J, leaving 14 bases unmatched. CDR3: CASSQDLFGTGAFGSGANVLTF. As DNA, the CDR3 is TGTGCCAGCAGCCAAGATCTTTTCGGGACAGGGGCCTTCGGCTCTGGGGCCAACGTCCTGACTTTC.

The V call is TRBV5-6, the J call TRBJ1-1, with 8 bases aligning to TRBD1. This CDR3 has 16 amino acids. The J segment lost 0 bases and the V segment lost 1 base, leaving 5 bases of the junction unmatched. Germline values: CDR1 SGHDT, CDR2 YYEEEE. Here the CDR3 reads CASSLLRGLVNTEAFF. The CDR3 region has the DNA TGTGCCAGCAGCTTGCTCAGGGGGCTGGTGAACACTGAAGCTTTCTTT.

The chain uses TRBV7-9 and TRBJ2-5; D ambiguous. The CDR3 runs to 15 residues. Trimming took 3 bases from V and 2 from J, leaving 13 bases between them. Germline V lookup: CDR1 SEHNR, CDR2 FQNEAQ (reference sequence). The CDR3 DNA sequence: TGTGCCAGCAGCTTCGCCCTAAGTGAGCAAGAGACCCAGTACTTC. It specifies CASSFALSEQETQYF.

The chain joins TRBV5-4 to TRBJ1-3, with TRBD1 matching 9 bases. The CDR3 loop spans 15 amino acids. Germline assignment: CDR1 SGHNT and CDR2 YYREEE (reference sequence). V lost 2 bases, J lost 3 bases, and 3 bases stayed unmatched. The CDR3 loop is CASSFGTGSGNTIYF. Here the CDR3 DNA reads TGTGCCAGCAGCTTCGGGACAGGGAGTGGAAACACCATATATTTT.

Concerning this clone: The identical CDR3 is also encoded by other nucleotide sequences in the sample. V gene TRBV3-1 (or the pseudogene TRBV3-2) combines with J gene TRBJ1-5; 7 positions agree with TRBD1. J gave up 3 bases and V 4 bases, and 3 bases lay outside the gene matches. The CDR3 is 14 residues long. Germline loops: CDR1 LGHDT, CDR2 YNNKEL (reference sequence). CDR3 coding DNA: TGTGCCAGCAGCCCCGGGACAGCCAATCAGCCCCAGCATTTT. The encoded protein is CASSPGTANQPQHF.

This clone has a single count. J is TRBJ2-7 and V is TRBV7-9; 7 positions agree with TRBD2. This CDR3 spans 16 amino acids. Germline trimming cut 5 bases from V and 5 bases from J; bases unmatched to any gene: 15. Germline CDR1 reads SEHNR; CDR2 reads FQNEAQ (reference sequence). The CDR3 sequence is CASSPPYSGASDEQYF. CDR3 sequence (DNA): TGTGCCAGCAGCCCCCCCTACAGCGGGGCGAGCGACGAGCAGTACTTC. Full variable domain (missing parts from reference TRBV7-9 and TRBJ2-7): DTGVSQNPRHKITKRGQNVTFRCDPISEHNRLYWYRQTLGQGPEFLTYFQNEAQLEKSRLLSDRFSAERPKGSFSTLEIQRTEQGDSAMYLCASSPPYSGASDEQYFGPGTRLTVT.

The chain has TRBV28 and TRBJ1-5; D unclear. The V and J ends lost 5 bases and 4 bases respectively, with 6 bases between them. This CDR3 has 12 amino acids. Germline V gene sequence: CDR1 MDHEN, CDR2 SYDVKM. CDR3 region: CASSASNQPQHF. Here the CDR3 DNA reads TGTGCCAGCAGTGCGTCAAATCAGCCCCAGCATTTT.

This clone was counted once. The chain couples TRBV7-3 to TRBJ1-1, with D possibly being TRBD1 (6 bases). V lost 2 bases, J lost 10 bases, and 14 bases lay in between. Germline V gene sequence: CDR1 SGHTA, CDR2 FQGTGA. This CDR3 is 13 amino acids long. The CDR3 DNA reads TGTGCCAGCAGCTTAGGATCGGGGGGCTTAGCTTTCTTT. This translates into CASSLGSGGLAFF.

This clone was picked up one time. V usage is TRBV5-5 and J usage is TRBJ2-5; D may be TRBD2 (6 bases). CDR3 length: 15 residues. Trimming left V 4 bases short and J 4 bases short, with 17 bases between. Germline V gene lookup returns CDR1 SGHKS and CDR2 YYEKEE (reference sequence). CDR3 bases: TGTGCCAGCAGCACCACAGGAGGGGTCAGAGAGACCCAGTACTTC. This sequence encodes CASSTTGGVRETQYF. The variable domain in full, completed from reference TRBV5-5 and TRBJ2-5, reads DAGVTQSPTHLIKTRGQQVTLRCSPISGHKSVSWYQQVLGQGPQFIFQYYEKEERGRGNFPDRFSARQFPNYSSELNVNALLLGDSALYLCASSTTGGVRETQYFGPGTRLLVL.